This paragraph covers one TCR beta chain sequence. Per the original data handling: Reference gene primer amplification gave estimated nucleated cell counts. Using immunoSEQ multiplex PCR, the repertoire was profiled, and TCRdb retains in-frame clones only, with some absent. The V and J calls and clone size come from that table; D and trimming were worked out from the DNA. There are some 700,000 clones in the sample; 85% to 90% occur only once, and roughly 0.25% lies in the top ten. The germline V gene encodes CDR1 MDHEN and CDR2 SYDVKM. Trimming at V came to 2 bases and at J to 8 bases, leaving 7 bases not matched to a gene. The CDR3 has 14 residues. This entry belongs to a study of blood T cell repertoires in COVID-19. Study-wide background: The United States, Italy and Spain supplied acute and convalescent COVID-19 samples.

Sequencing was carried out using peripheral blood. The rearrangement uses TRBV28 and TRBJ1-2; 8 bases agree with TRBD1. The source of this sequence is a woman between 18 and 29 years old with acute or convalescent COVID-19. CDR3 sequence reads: CASSLQGQGWGYTF. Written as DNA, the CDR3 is TGTGCCAGCAGTTTACAAGGACAGGGCTGGGGCTACACCTTC.